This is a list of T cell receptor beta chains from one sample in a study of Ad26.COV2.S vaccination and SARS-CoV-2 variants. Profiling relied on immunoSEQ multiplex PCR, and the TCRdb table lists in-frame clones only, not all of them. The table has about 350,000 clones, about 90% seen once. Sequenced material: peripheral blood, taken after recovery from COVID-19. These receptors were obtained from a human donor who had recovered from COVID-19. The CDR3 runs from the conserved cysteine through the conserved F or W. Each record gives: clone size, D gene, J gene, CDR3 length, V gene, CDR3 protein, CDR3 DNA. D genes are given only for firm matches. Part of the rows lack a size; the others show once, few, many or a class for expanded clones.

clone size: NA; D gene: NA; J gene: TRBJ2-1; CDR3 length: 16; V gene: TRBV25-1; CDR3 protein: CASSFYGGRGYNEQFF; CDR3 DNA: TGTGCCAGCAGTTTTTATGGGGGGCGGGGGTACAATGAGCAGTTCTTC
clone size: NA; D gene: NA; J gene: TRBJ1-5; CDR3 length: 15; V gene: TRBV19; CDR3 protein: CASSTPGDGNQPQHF; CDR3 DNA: TGTGCCAGTAGTACCCCCGGGGATGGCAATCAGCCCCAGCATTTT
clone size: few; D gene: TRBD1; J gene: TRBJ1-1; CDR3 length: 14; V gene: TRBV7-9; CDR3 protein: CASRDRGTNTEAFF; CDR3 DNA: TGTGCCAGCAGGGACAGGGGAACGAACACTGAAGCTTTCTTT
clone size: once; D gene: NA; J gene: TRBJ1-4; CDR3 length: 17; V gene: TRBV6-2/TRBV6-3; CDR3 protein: CASSKRGRGSSNEKLFF; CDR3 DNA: TGTGCCAGCAGCAAGAGAGGCAGAGGAAGTTCTAATGAAAAACTGTTTTTT
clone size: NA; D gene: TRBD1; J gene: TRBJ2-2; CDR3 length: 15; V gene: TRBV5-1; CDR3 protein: CASSMETGGTGELFF; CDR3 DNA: TGCGCCAGCAGTATGGAGACAGGGGGCACCGGGGAGCTGTTTTTT
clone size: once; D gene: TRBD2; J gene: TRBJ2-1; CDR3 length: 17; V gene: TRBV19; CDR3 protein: CASSLSSGGAWVNEQFF; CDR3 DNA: TGTGCCAGTAGTCTCTCTAGCGGGGGGGCCTGGGTCAATGAGCAGTTCTTC
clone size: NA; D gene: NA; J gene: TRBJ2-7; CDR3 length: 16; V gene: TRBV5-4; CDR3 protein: CASSLVVGGPPYEQYF; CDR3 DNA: TGTGCCAGCAGCTTGGTAGTGGGGGGGCCTCCCTACGAGCAGTACTTC
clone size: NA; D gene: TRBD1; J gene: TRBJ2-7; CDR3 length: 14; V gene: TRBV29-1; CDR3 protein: CSVSGQVKSYEQYF; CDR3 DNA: TGCAGCGTCTCCGGACAGGTTAAGTCCTACGAGCAGTACTTC
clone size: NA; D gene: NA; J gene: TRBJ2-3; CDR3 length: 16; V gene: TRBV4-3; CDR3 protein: CASSQVHGGGPDTQYF; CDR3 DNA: TGCGCCAGCAGCCAAGTACACGGCGGCGGCCCAGATACGCAGTATTTT
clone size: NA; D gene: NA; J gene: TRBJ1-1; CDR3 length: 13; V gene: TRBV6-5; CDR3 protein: CASRGRENTEAFF; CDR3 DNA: TGTGCCAGCAGGGGTCGGGAGAACACTGAAGCTTTCTTT
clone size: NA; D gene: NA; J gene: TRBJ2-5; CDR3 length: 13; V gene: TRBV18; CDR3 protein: CASSPPTSETQYF; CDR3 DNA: TGTGCCAGCTCACCACCGACTTCGGAGACCCAGTACTTC
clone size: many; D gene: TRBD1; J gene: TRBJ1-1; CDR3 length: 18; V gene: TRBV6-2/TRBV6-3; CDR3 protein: CASSYTSGTGSTTAEAFF; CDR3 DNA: TGTGCCAGCAGTTACACATCCGGGACAGGGTCGACAACAGCTGAAGCTTTCTTT
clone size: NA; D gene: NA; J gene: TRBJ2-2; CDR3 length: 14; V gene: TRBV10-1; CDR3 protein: CASSGHQNTGELFF; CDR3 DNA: TGCGCCAGCAGTGGGCACCAGAACACCGGGGAGCTGTTTTTT
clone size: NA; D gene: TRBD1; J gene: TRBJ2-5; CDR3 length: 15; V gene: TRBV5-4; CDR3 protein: CASSLRDRVGETQYF; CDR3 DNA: TGTGCCAGCAGCTTGAGGGACAGGGTTGGGGAGACCCAGTACTTC
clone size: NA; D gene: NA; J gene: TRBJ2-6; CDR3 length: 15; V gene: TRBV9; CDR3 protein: CASSPQNSGANVLTF; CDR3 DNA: TGTGCCAGCAGCCCTCAGAACTCTGGGGCCAACGTCCTGACTTTC
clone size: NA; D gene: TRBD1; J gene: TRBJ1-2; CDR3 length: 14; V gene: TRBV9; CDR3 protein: CASSVAGGSDGYTF; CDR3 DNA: TGTGCCAGCAGCGTAGCAGGGGGATCGGACGGCTACACCTTC
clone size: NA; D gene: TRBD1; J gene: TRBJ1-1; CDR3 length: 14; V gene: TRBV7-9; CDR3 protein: CASSTRQGDTEAFF; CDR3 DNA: TGTGCCAGCAGCACTAGACAGGGGGACACTGAAGCTTTCTTT
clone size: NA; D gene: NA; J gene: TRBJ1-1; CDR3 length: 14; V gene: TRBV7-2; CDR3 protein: CASSLGQMNTEAFF; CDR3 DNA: TGTGCCAGCAGCTTAGGGCAGATGAACACTGAAGCTTTCTTT
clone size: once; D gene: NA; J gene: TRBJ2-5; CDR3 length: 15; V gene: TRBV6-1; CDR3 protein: CASSEWGNREETQYF; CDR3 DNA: TGTGCCAGCAGTGAATGGGGGAACAGGGAAGAGACCCAGTACTTC
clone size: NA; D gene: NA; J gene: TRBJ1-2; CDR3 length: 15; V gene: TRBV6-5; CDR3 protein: CASRPDGGNVYGYTF; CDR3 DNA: TGTGCCAGCAGGCCCGATGGGGGGAACGTCTATGGCTACACCTTC
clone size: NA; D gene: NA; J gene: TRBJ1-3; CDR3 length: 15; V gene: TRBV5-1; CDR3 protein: CASSLVGGSGNTIYF; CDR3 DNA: TGCGCCAGCAGCTTGGTCGGGGGCTCTGGAAACACCATATATTTT
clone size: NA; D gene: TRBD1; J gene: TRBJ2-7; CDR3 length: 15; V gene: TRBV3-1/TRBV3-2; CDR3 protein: CASSQAGQGFGEQYF; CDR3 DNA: TGTGCCAGCAGCCAAGCGGGACAGGGGTTCGGTGAGCAGTACTTC
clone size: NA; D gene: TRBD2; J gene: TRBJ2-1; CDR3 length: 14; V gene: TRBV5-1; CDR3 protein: CATRTAGGYNEQFF; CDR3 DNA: TGCGCCACCCGAACGGCGGGGGGGTACAATGAGCAGTTCTTC
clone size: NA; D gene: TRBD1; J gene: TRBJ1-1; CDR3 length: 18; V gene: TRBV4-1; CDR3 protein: CASSPPLGQGISVTEAFF; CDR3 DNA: TGCGCCAGCAGTCCTCCCCTGGGACAGGGGATAAGTGTGACTGAAGCTTTCTTT
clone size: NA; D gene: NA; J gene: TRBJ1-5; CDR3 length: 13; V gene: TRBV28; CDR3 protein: CASSPLGNQPQHF; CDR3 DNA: TGTGCCAGCAGCCCTCTGGGCAATCAGCCCCAGCATTTT
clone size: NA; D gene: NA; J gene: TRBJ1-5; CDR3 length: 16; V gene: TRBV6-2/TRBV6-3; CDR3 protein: CASSYGAGAEFKPQHF; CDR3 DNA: TGTGCCAGCAGTTACGGAGCGGGGGCAGAGTTTAAGCCCCAGCATTTT
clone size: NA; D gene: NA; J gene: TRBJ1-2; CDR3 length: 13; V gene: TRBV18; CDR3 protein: CASSPTPLYGYTF; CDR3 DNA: TGTGCCAGCTCACCAACCCCACTCTATGGCTACACCTTC
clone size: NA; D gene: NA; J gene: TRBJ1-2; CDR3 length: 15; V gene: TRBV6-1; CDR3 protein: CASSEVNRANYGYTF; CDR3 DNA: TGTGCCAGCAGTGAAGTTAACAGAGCGAACTATGGCTACACCTTC
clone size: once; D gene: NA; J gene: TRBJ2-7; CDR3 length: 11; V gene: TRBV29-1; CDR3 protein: CSGSRGAEQYF; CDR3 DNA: TGCAGCGGTAGCAGGGGGGCCGAGCAGTACTTC
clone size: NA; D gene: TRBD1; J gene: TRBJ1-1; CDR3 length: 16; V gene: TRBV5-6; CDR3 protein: CASSPQTGYMNTEAFF; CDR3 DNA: TGTGCCAGCAGCCCTCAGACAGGGTACATGAACACTGAAGCTTTCTTT
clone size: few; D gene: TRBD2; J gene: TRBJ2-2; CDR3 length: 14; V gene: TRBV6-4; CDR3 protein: CASSDSAGTGELFF; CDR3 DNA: TGTGCCAGCAGTGATTCAGCGGGGACCGGGGAGCTGTTTTTT
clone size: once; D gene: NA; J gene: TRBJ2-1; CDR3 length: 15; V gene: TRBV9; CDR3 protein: CASSVGTGKVGEQFF; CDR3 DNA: TGTGCCAGCAGCGTAGGGACGGGGAAGGTAGGTGAGCAGTTCTTC
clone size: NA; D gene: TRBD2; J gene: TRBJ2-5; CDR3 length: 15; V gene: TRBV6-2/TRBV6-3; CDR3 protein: CASSSTSGGAQTQYF; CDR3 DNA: TGTGCCAGCAGTTCTACTAGCGGGGGGGCCCAGACCCAGTACTTC
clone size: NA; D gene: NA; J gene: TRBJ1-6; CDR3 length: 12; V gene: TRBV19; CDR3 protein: CASTGGNSPLHF; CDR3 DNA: TGTGCCAGTACTGGGGGCAATTCACCCCTCCACTTT
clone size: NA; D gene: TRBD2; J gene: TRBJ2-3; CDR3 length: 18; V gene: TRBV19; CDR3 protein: CASSILSTGGGAGDTQYF; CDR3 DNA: TGTGCCAGTAGTATCCTTAGCACCGGCGGGGGGGCGGGAGATACGCAGTATTTT
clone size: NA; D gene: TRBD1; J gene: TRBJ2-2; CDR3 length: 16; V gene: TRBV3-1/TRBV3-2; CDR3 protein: CASSQGTGRGTGELFF; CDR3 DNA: TGTGCCAGCAGCCAAGGGACAGGGCGCGGCACCGGGGAGCTGTTTTTT
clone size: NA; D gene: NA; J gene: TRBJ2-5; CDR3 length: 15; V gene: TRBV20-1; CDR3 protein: CSASLPGHVGETQYF; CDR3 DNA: TGCAGTGCTAGTCTTCCGGGCCATGTGGGGGAGACCCAGTACTTC
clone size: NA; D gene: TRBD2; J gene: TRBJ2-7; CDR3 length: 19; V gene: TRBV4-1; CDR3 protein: CASSHGRPTSGGRTYEQYF; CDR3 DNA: TGCGCCAGCAGCCACGGTAGACCTACTAGCGGGGGGAGGACCTACGAGCAGTACTTC
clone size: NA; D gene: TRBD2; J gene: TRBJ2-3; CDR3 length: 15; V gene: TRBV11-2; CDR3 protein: CASSFNSGSTDTQYF; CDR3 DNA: TGTGCCAGCAGCTTTAATAGCGGGAGCACAGATACGCAGTATTTT
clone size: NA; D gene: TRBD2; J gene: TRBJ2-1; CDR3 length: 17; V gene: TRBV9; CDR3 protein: CASSVEWRGDSYNEQFF; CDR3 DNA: TGTGCCAGCAGCGTAGAATGGCGGGGGGACTCCTACAATGAGCAGTTCTTC
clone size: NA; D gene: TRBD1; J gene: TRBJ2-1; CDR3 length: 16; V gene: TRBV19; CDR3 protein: CASRNGRRGRYNEQFF; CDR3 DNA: TGTGCCAGCCGAAACGGCCGCAGGGGGCGTTACAATGAGCAGTTCTTC
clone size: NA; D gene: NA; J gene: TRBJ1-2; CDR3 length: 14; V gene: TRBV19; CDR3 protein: CASSILGGTYGYTF; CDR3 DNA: TGTGCCAGTAGTATATTGGGAGGGACTTATGGCTACACCTTC
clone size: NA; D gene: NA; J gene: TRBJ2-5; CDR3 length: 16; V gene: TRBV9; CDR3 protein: CASSGHPRGFEETQYF; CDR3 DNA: TGTGCCAGCAGCGGGCACCCGAGGGGGTTCGAGGAGACCCAGTACTTC
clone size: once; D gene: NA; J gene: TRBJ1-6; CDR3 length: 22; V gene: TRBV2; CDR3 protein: CASRGREAPWVGRASYNSPLHF; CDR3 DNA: TGTGCCAGCAGAGGACGGGAAGCTCCCTGGGTAGGGAGGGCCTCCTATAATTCACCCCTCCACTTT
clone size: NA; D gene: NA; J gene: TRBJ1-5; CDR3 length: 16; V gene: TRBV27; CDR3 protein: CASSLLYGKGDQPQHF; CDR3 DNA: TGTGCCAGCAGTTTATTGTACGGGAAAGGGGATCAGCCCCAGCATTTT
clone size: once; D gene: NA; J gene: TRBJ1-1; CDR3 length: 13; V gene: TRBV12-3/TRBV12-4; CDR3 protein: CASSPRPNTEAFF; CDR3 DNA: TGTGCCAGCAGCCCCCGGCCGAACACTGAAGCTTTCTTT
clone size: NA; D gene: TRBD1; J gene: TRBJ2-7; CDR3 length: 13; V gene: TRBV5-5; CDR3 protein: CASSRQGDYEQYF; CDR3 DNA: TGTGCCAGCAGCCGACAGGGGGACTACGAGCAGTACTTC
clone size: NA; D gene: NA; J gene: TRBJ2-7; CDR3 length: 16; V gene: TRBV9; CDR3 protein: CASSGPQGNGGYEQYF; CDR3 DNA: TGTGCCAGCAGCGGGCCTCAGGGGAACGGGGGATACGAGCAGTACTTC
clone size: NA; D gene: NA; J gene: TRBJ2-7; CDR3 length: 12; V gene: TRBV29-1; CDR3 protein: CSVSWAQGEQYF; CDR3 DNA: TGCAGCGTTAGTTGGGCCCAGGGGGAGCAGTACTTC
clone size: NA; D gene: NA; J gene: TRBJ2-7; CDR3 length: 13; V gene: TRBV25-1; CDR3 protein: CASRQGGSYEQYF; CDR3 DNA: TGTGCCAGCAGACAGGGTGGCTCCTACGAGCAGTACTTC
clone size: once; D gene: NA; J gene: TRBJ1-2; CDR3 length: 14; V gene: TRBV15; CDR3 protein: CATSRGEQGGGYTF; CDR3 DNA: TGTGCCACCAGCAGAGGGGAACAGGGCGGTGGCTACACCTTC
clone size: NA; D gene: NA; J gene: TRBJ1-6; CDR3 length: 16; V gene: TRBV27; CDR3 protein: CASRFEAESRDSPLHF; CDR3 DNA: TGTGCCAGCAGGTTCGAAGCAGAGTCGCGGGACTCACCCCTCCACTTT
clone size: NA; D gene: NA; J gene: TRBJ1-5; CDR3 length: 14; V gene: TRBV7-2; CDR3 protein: CASSLGHLNQPQHF; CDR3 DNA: TGTGCCAGCAGCTTGGGACACCTCAATCAGCCCCAGCATTTT
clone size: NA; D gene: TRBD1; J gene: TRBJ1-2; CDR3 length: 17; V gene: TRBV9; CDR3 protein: CASSVEAWTGGSYGYTF; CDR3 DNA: TGTGCCAGCAGCGTAGAAGCTTGGACAGGAGGTAGCTATGGCTACACCTTC
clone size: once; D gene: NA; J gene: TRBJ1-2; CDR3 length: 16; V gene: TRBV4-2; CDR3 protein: CASSQDQGRGAYGYTF; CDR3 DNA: TGTGCCAGCAGCCAAGATCAGGGAAGGGGAGCCTATGGCTACACCTTC
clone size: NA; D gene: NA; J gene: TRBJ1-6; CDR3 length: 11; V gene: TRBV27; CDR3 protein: CASSLGAGVHF; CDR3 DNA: TGTGCCAGCAGTTTGGGGGCGGGAGTCCACTTT